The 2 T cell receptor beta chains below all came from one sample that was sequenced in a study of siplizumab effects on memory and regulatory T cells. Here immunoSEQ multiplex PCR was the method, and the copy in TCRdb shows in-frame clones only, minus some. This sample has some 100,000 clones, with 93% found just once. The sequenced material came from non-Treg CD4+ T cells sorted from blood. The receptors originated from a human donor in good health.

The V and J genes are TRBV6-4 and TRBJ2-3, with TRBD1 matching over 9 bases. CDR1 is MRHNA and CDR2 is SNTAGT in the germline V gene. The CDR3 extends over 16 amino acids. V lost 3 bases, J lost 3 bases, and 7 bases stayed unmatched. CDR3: CASSELGQGSTDTQYF. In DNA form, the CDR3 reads TGTGCCAGCAGTGAATTGGGACAGGGTAGTACAGATACGCAGTATTTT.

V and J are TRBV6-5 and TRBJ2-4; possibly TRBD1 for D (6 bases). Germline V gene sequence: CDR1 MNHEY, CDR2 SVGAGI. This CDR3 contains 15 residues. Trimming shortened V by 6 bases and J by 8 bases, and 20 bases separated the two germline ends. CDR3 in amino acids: CASSSGTLKMDIQYF. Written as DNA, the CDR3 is TGTGCCAGCAGCTCCGGGACACTTAAGATGGACATTCAGTACTTC.